This record concerns one T cell receptor beta chain sequence. The target antigen is unknown. The data were taken from a study of shared clonotypes between healthy human individuals. Whole-study results and caveats: All-four-donor shared clonotypes had higher generation probabilities than non-shared clonotypes did.

Naive-designated CD8 cells lacked CD45RO, were positively enriched for CCR7, and omitted terminally differentiated effector memory CD45RA+ cells. Under the authors' procedure: Junction-only sequences without quality scores came from ImmunoSEQ, so filtering differed. Profiled with immunoSEQ multiplex PCR; TCRdb holds only in-frame clones, not every one. From that table come the V and J calls and clone size; the DNA was used to work out D and trimming. The data contain about 580,000 clones, roughly 98% of them seen just once; the ten biggest clones take up approximately 0.3%. Trimming left V 6 bases short and J 0 bases short, with 12 bases between. Germline V lookup: CDR1 KGHSH, CDR2 LQKENI. The CDR3 length is 15 residues.

The sample consisted of naive CD8+ T cells sorted from blood. This TCR was recovered from a man younger than 40 in good health. The rearrangement uses TRBV18 and TRBJ2-1, with D unresolved. The CDR3 sequence is CASSSYESSYNEQFF. CDR3 sequence (DNA): TGTGCCAGCTCGTCCTATGAGAGCTCCTACAATGAGCAGTTCTTC.